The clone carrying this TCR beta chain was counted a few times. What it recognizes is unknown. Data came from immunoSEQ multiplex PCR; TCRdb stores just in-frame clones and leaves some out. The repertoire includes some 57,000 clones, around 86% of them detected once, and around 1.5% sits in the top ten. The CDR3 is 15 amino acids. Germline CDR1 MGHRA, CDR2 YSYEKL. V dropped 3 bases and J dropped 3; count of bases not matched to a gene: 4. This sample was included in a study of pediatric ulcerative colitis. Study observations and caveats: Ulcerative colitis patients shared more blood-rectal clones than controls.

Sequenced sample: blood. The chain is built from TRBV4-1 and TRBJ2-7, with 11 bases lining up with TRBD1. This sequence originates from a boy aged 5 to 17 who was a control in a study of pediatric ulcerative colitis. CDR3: CASSQGTGGNYEQYF. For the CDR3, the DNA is TGCGCCAGCAGCCAGGGGACAGGGGGGAACTACGAGCAGTACTTC.